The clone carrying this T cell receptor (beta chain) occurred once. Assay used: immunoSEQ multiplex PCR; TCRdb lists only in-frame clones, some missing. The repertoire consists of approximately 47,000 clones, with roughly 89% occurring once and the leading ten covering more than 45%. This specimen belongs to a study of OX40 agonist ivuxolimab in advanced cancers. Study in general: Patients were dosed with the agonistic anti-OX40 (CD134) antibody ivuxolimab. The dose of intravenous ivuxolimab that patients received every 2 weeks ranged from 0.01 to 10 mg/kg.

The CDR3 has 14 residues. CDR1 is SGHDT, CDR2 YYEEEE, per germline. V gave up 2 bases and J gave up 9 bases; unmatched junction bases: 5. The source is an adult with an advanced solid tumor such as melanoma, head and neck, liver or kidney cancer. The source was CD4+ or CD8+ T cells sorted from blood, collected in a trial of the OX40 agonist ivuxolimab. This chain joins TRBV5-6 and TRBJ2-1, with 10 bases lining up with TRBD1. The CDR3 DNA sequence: TGTGCCAGCAGCTTTAGGACAGGGGGGGTTGAGCAGTTCTTC. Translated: CASSFRTGGVEQFF.